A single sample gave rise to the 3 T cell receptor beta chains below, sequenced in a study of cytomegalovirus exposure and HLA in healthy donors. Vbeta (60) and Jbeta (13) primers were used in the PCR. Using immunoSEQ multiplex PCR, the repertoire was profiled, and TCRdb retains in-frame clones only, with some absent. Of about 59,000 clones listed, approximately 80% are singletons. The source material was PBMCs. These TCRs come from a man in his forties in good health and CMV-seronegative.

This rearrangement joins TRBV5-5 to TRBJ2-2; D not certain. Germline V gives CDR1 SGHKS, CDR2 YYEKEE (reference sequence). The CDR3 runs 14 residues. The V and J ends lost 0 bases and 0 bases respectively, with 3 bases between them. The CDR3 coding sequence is TGTGCCAGCAGCTTGGTCACGAACACCGGGGAGCTGTTTTTT. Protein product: CASSLVTNTGELFF. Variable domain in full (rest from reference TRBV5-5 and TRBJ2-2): DAGVTQSPTHLIKTRGQQVTLRCSPISGHKSVSWYQQVLGQGPQFIFQYYEKEERGRGNFPDRFSARQFPNYSSELNVNALLLGDSALYLCASSLVTNTGELFFGEGSRLTVL.

Here the CDR3 DNA reads TGTGCCACCAGCAGAGAACCCACAGGGACCCGGGCTCCCCTCCACTTT. Its protein is CATSREPTGTRAPLHF. The chain employs TRBV15 and TRBJ1-6, with D tentatively TRBD1 (6 bases). Germline lookup yields CDR1 LNHNV and CDR2 YYDKDF (reference sequence). V lost 0 bases to trimming and J lost 13 bases, with 19 bases between them. This CDR3 spans 16 amino acids.

CDR3 nucleotide sequence: TGTGCCAGCAGTGCGGGGGGACAGGCCTACGAGCAGTACTTC. Its protein is CASSAGGQAYEQYF. The chain combines TRBV25-1 with TRBJ2-7; D is possibly TRBD1 (8 bases). This CDR3 region has 14 residues. V lost 4 bases and J lost 2, with 12 bases in between. Germline V lookup: CDR1 MGHDK, CDR2 SYGVNS.